Below, one T cell receptor (beta chain) is given with its context. The antigen is undetermined. Using a J-beta primer mix together with a sample-barcoded 5' primer, a second PCR was run for roughly 7 to 12 cycles. The template-switch adaptor was a 5' adaptor with 12 random nucleotides. It tagged each cDNA molecule. TCRdb processed the 5' RACE reads anew with MiXCR; each CDR3 protein has one entry. The repertoire holds 750,000 to 950,000 distinct CDR3 sequences, with 53% as singletons. With 11 bases removed from V and 0 bases from J, the gap between germline ends came to 14 bases. The CDR3 loop spans 14 amino acids. Germline CDR1 MDHEN, CDR2 SYDVKM. This sample is part of a study of blood T cells in healthy people across ages. General study results and limits: Across the age range, TCR beta diversity per million T cells fell in a roughly linear way. TCR beta diversity correlated strongly with naive T cell percentage. Comparison with aged donors showed that long-lived donors had more naive CD4+ cells and higher diversity.

The chain carries TRBV28 and TRBJ2-4, with D tentatively TRBD1 (6 bases). The sequence was collected from a man at least 80 years old in good health. Sample: blood. As DNA, the CDR3 is TGTGCCGCCGGGGACACACTAGCCAAAAACATTCAGTACTTC. This codes for CAAGDTLAKNIQYF.